These T cell receptor beta chains were read from a single sample in a study of early T cells in non-severe SARS-CoV-2 infection. TCRdb re-called the 5' RACE reads with MiXCR, one entry per CDR3 protein. The sample records about 61,000 distinct CDR3 sequences, 9.5% to 14% being singletons. The sample comprised whole blood. Every receptor here comes from an adult who was a healthcare worker with PCR-confirmed SARS-CoV-2 infection or an uninfected control (not recorded which). CDR3s leave out the opening cysteine and the closing phenylalanine or tryptophan. Each record gives: V gene, CDR3 protein.

>TRBV5-4
ASSSGSEQY
>TRBV9
ASSASGRGRNTEAF
>TRBV11-2
ASSLGDRPESPLH
>TRBV7-2
ASSFSGSSADTQY
>TRBV2
ASSESTSRRTDTQY
>TRBV11-2
ASSGRIRNTGELF
>TRBV30
AWSDTGAGELF
>TRBV12-3/TRBV12-4
ASSLTGQGPQY
>TRBV6-4
ASSPLAGTDTQY
>TRBV5-1
ASSLVLPGLERPHEQF
>TRBV29-1
SVLKDYGYT
>TRBV7-9
ASSPARPTNTGELF
>TRBV12-3/TRBV12-4
ASSFLAGGDEQY
>TRBV7-2
ASSGGRGRASSYEQY